The sequence of this T cell receptor beta chain was determined in a study of long-term antiretroviral therapy in people with HIV. Study-level results: Increased diversity was seen after ART, yet it remained lower than in transplant donor controls. Among HIV repertoires, CDR3 length ranges were narrower than those of controls. Dating from about 2004 to 2017, the blood was possibly obtained under older ART regimens.

Only United States sites treated participants with HIV. Germline values: CDR1 LNHNV, CDR2 YYDKDF (reference sequence). This CDR3 region has 15 residues. Germline trimming cut 0 bases from V and 4 bases from J; bases unmatched to any gene: 0. This clone was counted between two and nine times. Its antigen is not identified. Researchers ran immunoSEQ v3.0 at survey level. TCRdb keeps only in-frame clones here, not all; method: immunoSEQ multiplex PCR. The sample consists of more than 15,000 clones, approximately 78% of them appearing once. The chain uses TRBV15 and TRBJ2-3; 11 nucleotides line up with TRBD2. The sample consisted of unsorted PBMCs, taken 0.3 years after starting antiretroviral therapy. This sequence originates from a man between 18 and 29 years old with HIV. The CDR3 coding sequence is TGTGCCACCAGCAGAGATAGCGGGGGGGCAGATACGCAGTATTTT. Its translation: CATSRDSGGADTQYF. Full variable domain (remainder filled in from reference TRBV15 and TRBJ2-3): DAMVIQNPRYQVTQFGKPVTLSCSQTLNHNVMYWYQQKSSQAPKLLFHYYDKDFNNEADTPDNFQSRRPNTSFCFLDIRSPGLGDTAMYLCATSRDSGGADTQYFGPGTRLTVL.